A selection of T cell receptor beta chains follows, all from one sample in a study of shared clonotypes between healthy human individuals. Assay used: immunoSEQ multiplex PCR; TCRdb lists only in-frame clones, some missing. The sample yields under 2,000,000 clones, just under 95% seen once. The sample consisted of naive CD8+ T cells sorted from blood. The source of these receptors is a man aged 18 to 35 in good health. The CDR3 runs from the conserved cysteine through the conserved F or W. D genes are given only for firm matches. Clone size is stated in some rows and not others, as once, few, many or a class when expanded.

size	V	D	J	DNA	CDR3
once	TRBV7-9	NA	TRBJ2-3	TGTGCCAGCAGCGATCAACTCGAAGATACGCAGTATTTT	CASSDQLEDTQYF
NA	TRBV7-9	NA	TRBJ2-7	TGTGCCAGCAGCTTAGCGCTCTACTACGAGCAGTACTTC	CASSLALYYEQYF
NA	TRBV18	NA	TRBJ2-7	TGTGCCAGCTCCCCCGTAGAGGCAGACTCCTACGAGCAGTACTTC	CASSPVEADSYEQYF
NA	TRBV11-2	NA	TRBJ2-7	TGTGCCAGCAGCTTAGTCGGGTCTTCCTACGAGCAGTACTTC	CASSLVGSSYEQYF
NA	TRBV28	TRBD1	TRBJ2-5	TGTGCCAGCAGCCTGGGGACAGGGGAGCAAGAGACCCAGTACTTC	CASSLGTGEQETQYF
NA	TRBV6-1	NA	TRBJ1-2	TGTGCCAGCAGTGAAGACGGACCGAGCCGGGCCTCCTATGGCTACACCTTC	CASSEDGPSRASYGYTF
NA	TRBV29-1	NA	TRBJ2-1	TGCAGCGTACGGACGGGGATCTCCTACAATGAGCAGTTCTTC	CSVRTGISYNEQFF
NA	TRBV5-1	NA	TRBJ2-7	TGCGCCAGCAGCTTGTCGGGGCAGGATACCTACGAGCAGTACTTC	CASSLSGQDTYEQYF
NA	TRBV4-1	NA	TRBJ1-1	TGCGCCAGCAGCCAAGAACGCGTTTTGAACACTGAAGCTTTCTTT	CASSQERVLNTEAFF
NA	TRBV15	NA	TRBJ2-7	TGTGCCACCAGCAGAGGTCCTGGTATTAGCGGATACGAGCAGTACTTC	CATSRGPGISGYEQYF
NA	TRBV6-6	NA	TRBJ1-4	TGTGCCAGCAGTTACCCCGGGGGGTGGGAAAAACTGTTTTTT	CASSYPGGWEKLFF
NA	TRBV7-7	TRBD1	TRBJ2-5	TGTCAAAGGGGGCAGCTTGGTGCGGGCAAGAAGAGACCCACGCCAAGTGGGACCCAGTACTTC	CQRGQLGAGKKRPTPSGTQYF
NA	TRBV5-1	TRBD1	TRBJ2-5	TGCGCCAGCAGCTTGCTCGGGACAGGGGGGGAGACCCAGTACTTC	CASSLLGTGGETQYF
NA	TRBV27	NA	TRBJ2-1	TGTGCCAGCAGTCCGACTGGGACCGATGAGCAGTTCTTC	CASSPTGTDEQFF
NA	TRBV7-3	NA	TRBJ1-1	TGTGCCAGCAGCTTGGTGGAAGAGTCCGCTGAAGCTTTCTTT	CASSLVEESAEAFF
NA	TRBV9	NA	TRBJ2-7	TGTGCCAGCAGCGCCAAAGGAGGGGGGACCTACGAGCAGTACTTC	CASSAKGGGTYEQYF
NA	TRBV28	NA	TRBJ1-6	TGTGCCAGCAGTGTAGACATTTCGGGCAATTCACCCCTCCACTTT	CASSVDISGNSPLHF
once	TRBV29-1	TRBD1	TRBJ2-5	TGCAGCGTTGACAGGGGGCGAGAGACCCAGTACTTC	CSVDRGRETQYF
NA	TRBV7-2	TRBD2	TRBJ2-1	TGTGCCAGCAGCATTACTAGCGGGGGGAACAATGAGCAGTTCTTC	CASSITSGGNNEQFF
NA	TRBV19	TRBD1	TRBJ2-7	TGTGCCAGTAGTGTGACAGGGGGCTACGAGCAGTACTTC	CASSVTGGYEQYF
NA	TRBV7-2	NA	TRBJ2-7	TGTGCCAGCAGCTCGTGGCGCGCGGACCCCTACGAGCAGTACTTC	CASSSWRADPYEQYF
NA	TRBV28	TRBD2	TRBJ2-7	TGTGCCAGCAGTCTCCTCTTAGCGGGGGCCGCCTACGAGCAGTACTTC	CASSLLLAGAAYEQYF
NA	TRBV5-6	TRBD1	TRBJ1-2	TGTGCCAGCAGCCTTACGGACAGGGGGAACTATGGCTACACCTTC	CASSLTDRGNYGYTF
NA	TRBV27	NA	TRBJ2-1	TGTGCCAGCAGTCCACTCAGGGACTACAATGAGCAGTTCTTC	CASSPLRDYNEQFF
NA	TRBV4-1	TRBD2	TRBJ2-7	TGCGCCAGCAGCCAAAAGGGAGGGGCGGGGAGCTCCTACGAGCAGTACTTC	CASSQKGGAGSSYEQYF
once	TRBV5-6	NA	TRBJ1-1	TGTGCCAGCAGCCTAGGGGGAGGGAACACTGAAGCTTTCTTT	CASSLGGGNTEAFF
once	TRBV5-4	NA	TRBJ2-7	TGTGCCAGCAGCCTTGACCCGGAGACCCACGAGCAGTACTTC	CASSLDPETHEQYF
NA	TRBV28	NA	TRBJ1-6	TGTGCCAGCAGTCCGGACAGTCTATTGATCTATAATTCACCCCTCCACTTT	CASSPDSLLIYNSPLHF
NA	TRBV4-3	TRBD2	TRBJ2-7	TGCGCCAGCAGCGAGCAAGCGGGATTCTCCTACGAGCAGTACTTC	CASSEQAGFSYEQYF